This entry features one T cell receptor (beta chain) sequence. Mismatch with germline at one junction end may stem from a read error. Assay: immunoSEQ multiplex PCR; the TCRdb copy retains only in-frame clones and omits some. The sample has tens of thousands of clones, nearly 90% seen once. The data stem from a study of T cell changes during pregnancy in multiple sclerosis. The CDR3 covers 15 residues. Germline CDR1 is SGHDT and CDR2 is YYEEEE. Sequencing was performed on CD4+ T cells from peripheral blood mononuclear cells, taken in the third trimester of pregnancy. The receptor's source is a female donor in good health, enrolled as a control in a pregnancy study. This chain connects TRBV5-6 to TRBJ2-2; TRBD1 might be the D (5 bases). The CDR3 DNA reads TGTGCCAGCAGCTTGTTGGGGCCGAACGCCGGGGAGCTGTTTTTT. Translated: CASSLLGPNAGELFF. The variable domain in full, with the rest retrieved from reference TRBV5-6 and TRBJ2-2, is DAGVTQSPTHLIKTRGQQVTLRCSPKSGHDTVSWYQQALGQGPQFIFQYYEEEERQRGNFPDRFSGHQFPNYSSELNVNALLLGDSALYLCASSLLGPNAGELFFGEGSRLTVL.